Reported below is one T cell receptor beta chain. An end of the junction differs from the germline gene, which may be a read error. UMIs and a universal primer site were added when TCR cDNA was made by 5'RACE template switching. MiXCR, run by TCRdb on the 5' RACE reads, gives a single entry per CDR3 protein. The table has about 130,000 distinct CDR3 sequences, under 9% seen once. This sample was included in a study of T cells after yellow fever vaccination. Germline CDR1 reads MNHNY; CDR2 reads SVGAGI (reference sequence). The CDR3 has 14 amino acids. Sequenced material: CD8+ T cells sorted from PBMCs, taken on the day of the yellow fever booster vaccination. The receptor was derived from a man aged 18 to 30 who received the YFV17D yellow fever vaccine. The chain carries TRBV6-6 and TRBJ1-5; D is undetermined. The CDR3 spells CASSQTDDGQPQNF. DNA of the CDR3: TGTGCCAGCAGTCAGACGGATGATGGTCAGCCCCAGAATTTT.